Here is one T cell receptor (beta chain) with its context. The target antigen is unknown. This entry belongs to a study of cytomegalovirus exposure and HLA in healthy donors. General study results and limits: According to a later analysis, donors in an Asian-associated ancestry cluster reportedly had fewer N-insertions than the roughly 630-donor mean.

Germline CDR1 and CDR2: SGHTA and FQGNSA. Trimming shortened V by 1 base and J by 1 base, and 13 bases separated the two germline ends. There are 16 residues in the CDR3. Primers included in the PCR were 60 Vbeta and 13 Jbeta primers. Sequenced by immunoSEQ multiplex PCR; TCRdb stores in-frame clones only, minus some. The repertoire holds more than 150,000 clones, with 75% to 90% as singletons. The clonotype comes from a man aged 40-55 years in good health and CMV-seropositive. V is TRBV7-2 and J is TRBJ1-1; D call uncertain. Sequenced material: PBMCs. CDR3 residues: CASSLVATKQNTEAFF. CDR3 nucleotides: TGTGCCAGCAGCTTAGTAGCCACGAAACAGAACACTGAAGCTTTCTTT.